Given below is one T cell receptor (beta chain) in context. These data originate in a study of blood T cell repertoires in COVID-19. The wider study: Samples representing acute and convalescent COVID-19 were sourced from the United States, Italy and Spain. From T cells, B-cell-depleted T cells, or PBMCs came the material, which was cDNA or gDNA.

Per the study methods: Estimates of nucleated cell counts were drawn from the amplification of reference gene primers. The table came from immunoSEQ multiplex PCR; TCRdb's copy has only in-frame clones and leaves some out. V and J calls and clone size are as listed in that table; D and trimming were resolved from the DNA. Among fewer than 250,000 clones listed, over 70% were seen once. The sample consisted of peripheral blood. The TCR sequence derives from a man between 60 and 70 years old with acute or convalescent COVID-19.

DNA of the CDR3: TGTGCCAGCAGCCGGGGACTAGCGGGCCAAGAGACCCAGTACTTC. This translates into CASSRGLAGQETQYF. The rearrangement uses TRBV2 and TRBJ2-5; 12 bases match TRBD2. There are 15 residues in the CDR3. Per the germline V gene, CDR1 is SNHLY and CDR2 is FYNNEI. The V segment lost 6 bases and the J segment 1 base; nucleotides outside the gene matches: 3.